This T cell receptor beta chain was sequenced during a study of cytotoxic CD8 clonotypes in ibrutinib-treated CLL (TCRdb year 2021). For context, the study as a whole: The cohort included approximately 15 treatment-naive and roughly ten relapsed/refractory patients; about 17 were IGHV unmutated. Longitudinal samples were obtainable from about 30% of the roughly 90 participants in the trial. Partial responses were observed in about 25 patients and complete responses in 2; after a median follow-up of 68 months, remission was maintained in 15 or so patients and progression was observed in 12. Cryopreserved peripheral blood mononuclear cells were obtained prior to treatment, at the time of response, and at either disease progression or sustained remission. On average, each sample yielded 255,043 productive templates and 80,000 to 95,000 productive rearrangements. Samples at response were collected after a median of about 12 months of treatment, with a range of roughly 6 to 36 months.

V loses 4 bases, J loses 0 bases, and the germline ends lie 9 bases apart. Its CDR3 holds 14 amino acids, cysteine through phenylalanine. The read is trimmed to its CDR3 DNA, 42 bases read in frame from base 1. Reading the germline V gene (reference sequence) gives CDR1 SGHNT and CDR2 YYREEE. For TCR beta library preparation, around 2.1 micrograms of genomic DNA were extracted from the cryopreserved PBMCs. Longitudinal blood samples from CLL patients receiving ibrutinib monotherapy were subjected to high-throughput TCR beta sequencing. The patients took part in an open-label, single-center phase 2 trial of ibrutinib monotherapy. Turning to this clone: No antigen is known for it. Base qualities are not recorded, but no much larger clone differs from it by a single base.

Here is what the overall study found, with its caveats: Sampling times were not matched between sustained-remission and progressing patients, and lymph node repertoires were not studied. Public clonotypes were rare and either shrank or stayed stable during treatment, and the rise in clonality at ibrutinib response reflected expansion of private clonotypes. At baseline, clonality was higher than in age-matched healthy donors and showed a strong correlation with circulating CD8+ T-cell counts. An increase in clonality was observed at ibrutinib response, with clonality remaining stable during sustained remission and falling back toward baseline at progression.

Each clonotype received, on average, about 10x coverage in deep resolution sequencing performed on a MiSeq, where the target depth lay between 1 in 1 million and 1 in 200,000 T cells. The immunoSEQ hsTCRB Kit was used to generate TCR beta libraries. The study's processing was this. ImmunoSEQ Data Assistant and ImmunoSEQ Analyzer were used for data analysis, and V, D and J genes were assigned according to IMGT definitions. Clonality was computed as one minus normalized Shannon entropy of productive rearrangement frequencies, ranging from 0 to 1. Public clonotype analysis was restricted to overrepresented clonotypes comprising at least 0.05% of each patient's repertoire. Roughly 13 age-matched healthy donor repertoires from immuneACCESS served as clonality controls. TCRdb limited this immuneACCESS table to in-frame rearrangements with V and J called. A share of clones is missing; checked studies link under half to unresolved V genes, and the rest is unexplained. V and J calls and clone size are copied from that table; D and trimming were computed from the DNA. Counted in this sample were fewer than 90,000 clones; about 86% of them appeared once. The ten largest clones take up less than 6.5% of the sample.

Recombination linked TRBV5-4 to TRBJ2-3; a weak D assignment points to TRBD2 (5 bases agree). This clonotype was obtained from a human donor with chronic lymphocytic leukemia. This sample comprised PBMCs, obtained before ibrutinib treatment. The CDR3 amino acid sequence is: CASSAGLSTDTQYF. At the DNA level, the sequence is TGTGCCAGCAGCGCCGGACTCAGCACAGATACGCAGTATTTT.